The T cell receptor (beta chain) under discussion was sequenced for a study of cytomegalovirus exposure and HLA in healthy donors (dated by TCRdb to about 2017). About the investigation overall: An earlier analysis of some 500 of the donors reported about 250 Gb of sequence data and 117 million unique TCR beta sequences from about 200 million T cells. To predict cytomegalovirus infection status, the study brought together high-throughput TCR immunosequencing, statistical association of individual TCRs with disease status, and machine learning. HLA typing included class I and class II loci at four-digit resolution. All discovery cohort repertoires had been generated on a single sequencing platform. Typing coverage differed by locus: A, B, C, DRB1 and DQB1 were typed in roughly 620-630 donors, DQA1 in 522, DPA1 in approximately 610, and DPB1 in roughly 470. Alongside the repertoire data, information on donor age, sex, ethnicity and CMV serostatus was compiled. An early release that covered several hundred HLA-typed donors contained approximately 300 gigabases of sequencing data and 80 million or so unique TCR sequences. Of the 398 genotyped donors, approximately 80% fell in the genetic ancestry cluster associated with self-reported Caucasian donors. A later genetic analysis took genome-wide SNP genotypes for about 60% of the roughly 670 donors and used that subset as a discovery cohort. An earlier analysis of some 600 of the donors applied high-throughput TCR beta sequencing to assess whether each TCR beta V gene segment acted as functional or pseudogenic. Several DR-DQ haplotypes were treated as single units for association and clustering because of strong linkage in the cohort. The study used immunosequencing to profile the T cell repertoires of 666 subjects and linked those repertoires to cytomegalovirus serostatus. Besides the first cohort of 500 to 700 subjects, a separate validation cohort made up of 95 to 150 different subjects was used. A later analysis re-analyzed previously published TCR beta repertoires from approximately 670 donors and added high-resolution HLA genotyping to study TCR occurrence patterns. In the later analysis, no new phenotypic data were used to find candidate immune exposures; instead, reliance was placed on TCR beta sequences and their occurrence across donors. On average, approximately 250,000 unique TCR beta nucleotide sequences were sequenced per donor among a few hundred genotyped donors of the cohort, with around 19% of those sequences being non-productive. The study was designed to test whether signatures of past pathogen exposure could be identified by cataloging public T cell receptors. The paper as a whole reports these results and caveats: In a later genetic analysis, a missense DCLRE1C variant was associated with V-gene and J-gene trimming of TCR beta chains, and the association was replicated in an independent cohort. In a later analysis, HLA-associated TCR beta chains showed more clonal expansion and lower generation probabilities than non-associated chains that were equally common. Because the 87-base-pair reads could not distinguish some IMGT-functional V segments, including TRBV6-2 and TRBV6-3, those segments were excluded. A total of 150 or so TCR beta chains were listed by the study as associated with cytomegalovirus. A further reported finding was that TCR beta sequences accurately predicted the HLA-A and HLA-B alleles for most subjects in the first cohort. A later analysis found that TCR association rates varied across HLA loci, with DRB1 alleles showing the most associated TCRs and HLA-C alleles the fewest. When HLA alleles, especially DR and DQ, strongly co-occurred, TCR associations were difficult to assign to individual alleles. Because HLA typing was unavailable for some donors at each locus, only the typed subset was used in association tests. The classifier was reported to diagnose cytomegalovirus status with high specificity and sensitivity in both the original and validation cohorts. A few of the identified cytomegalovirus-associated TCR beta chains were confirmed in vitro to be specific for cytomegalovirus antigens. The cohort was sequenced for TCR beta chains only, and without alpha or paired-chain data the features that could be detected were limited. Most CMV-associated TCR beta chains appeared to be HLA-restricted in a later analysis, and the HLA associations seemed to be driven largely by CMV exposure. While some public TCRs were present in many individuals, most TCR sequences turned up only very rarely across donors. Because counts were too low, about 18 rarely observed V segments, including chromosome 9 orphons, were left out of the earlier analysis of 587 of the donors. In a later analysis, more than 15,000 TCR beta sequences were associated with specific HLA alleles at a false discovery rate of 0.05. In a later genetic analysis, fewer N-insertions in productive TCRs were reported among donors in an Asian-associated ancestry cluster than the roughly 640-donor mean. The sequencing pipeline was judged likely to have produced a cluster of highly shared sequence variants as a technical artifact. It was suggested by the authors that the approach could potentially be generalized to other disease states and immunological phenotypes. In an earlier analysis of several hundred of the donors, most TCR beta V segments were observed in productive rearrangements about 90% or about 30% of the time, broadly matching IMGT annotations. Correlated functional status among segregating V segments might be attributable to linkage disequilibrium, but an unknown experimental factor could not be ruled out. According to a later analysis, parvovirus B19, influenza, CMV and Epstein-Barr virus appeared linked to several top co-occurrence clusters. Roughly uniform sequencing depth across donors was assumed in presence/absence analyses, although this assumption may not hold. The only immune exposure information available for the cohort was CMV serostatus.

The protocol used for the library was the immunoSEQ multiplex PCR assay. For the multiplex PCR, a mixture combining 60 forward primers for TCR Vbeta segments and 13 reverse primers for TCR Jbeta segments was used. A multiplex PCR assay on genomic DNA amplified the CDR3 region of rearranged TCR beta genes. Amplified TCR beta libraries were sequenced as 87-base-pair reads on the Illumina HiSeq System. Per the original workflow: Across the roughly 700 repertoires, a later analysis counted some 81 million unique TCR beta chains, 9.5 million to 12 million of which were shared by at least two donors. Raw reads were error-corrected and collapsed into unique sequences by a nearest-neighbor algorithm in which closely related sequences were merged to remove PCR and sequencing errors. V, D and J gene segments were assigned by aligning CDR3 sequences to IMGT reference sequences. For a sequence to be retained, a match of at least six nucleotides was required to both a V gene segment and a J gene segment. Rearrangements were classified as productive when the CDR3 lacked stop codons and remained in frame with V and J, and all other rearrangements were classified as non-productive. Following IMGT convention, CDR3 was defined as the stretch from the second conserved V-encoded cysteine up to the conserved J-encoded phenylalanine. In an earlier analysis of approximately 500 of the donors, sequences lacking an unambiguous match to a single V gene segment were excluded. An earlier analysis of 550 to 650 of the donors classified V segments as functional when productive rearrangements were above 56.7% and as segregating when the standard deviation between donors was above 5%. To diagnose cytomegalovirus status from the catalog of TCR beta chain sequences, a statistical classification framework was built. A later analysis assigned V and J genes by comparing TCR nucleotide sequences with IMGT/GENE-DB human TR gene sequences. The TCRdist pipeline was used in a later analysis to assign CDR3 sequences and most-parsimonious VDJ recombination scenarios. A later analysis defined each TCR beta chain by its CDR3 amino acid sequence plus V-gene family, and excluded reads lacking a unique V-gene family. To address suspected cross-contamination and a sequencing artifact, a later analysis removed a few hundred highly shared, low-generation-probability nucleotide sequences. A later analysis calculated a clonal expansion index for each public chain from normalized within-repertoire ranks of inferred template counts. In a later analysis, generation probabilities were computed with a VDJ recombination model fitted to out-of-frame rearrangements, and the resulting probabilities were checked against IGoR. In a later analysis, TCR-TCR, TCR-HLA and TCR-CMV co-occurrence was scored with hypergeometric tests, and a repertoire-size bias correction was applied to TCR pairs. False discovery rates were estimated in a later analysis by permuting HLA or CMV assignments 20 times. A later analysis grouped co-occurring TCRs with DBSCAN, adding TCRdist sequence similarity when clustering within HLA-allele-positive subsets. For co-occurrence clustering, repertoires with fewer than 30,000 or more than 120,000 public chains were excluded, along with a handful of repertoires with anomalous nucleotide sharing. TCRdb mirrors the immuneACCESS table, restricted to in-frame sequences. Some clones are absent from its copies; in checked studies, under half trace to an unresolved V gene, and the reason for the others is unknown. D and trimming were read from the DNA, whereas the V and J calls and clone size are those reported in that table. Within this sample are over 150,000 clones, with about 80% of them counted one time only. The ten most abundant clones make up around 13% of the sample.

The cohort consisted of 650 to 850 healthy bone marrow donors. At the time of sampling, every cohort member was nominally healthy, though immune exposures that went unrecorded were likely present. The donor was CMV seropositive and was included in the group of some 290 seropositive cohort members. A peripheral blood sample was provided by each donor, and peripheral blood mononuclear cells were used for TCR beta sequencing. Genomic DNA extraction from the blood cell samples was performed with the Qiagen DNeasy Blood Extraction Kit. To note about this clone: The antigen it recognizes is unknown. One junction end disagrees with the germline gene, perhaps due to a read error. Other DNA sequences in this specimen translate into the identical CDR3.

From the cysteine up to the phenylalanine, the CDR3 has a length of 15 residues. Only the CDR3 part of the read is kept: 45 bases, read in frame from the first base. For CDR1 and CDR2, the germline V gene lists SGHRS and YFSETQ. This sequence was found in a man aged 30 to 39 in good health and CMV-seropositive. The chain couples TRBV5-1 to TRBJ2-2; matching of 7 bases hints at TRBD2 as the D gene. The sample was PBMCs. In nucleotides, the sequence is TGCGCCAGCAGCGGCAGGGGAGGGGACACCGGGGAGCTATTTTTT. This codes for CASSGRGGDTGELFF.